One T cell receptor beta chain is described in this entry. As yet, its antigen is unknown. Indicated time point: week 47, end of study. The study gave 300 ug of mutant IDH1 20-mer peptide per vaccine dose, with topical imiquimod. The sample originates from a study of a mutant IDH1 vaccine in newly diagnosed glioma. Study-wide results and limits: Immune responses induced by the vaccine were seen in 80% to 95% of patients, spanning multiple MHC alleles.

V lost 0 bases and J 5 bases, leaving 8 bases between the germline ends. Per germline, CDR1 KGHSY and CDR2 FQNENV. There are 13 residues in the CDR3. The method was immunoSEQ multiplex PCR; TCRdb's version includes in-frame clones alone and lacks a portion of them. The sample has about 56,000 clones; less than 90% are singletons. This chain connects TRBV16 to TRBJ2-7; D not resolved. The material was PBMCs, obtained from a glioma patient whose treatment included an IDH1 peptide vaccine. The sequence was obtained from a woman aged 45 to 65 with glioma. The DNA for the CDR3 is TGTGCCAGCAGCCAATCTGTGGGTAACGAGCAGTACTTC. This encodes CASSQSVGNEQYF.